The rows below give T cell receptor beta chains drawn from one sample of a study of Ad26.COV2.S vaccination and SARS-CoV-2 variants. TCRdb's table, derived via immunoSEQ multiplex PCR, lists solely in-frame clones and lacks some. Of about 350,000 clones in the sample, about 85% are singletons; the top ten hold approximately 5.9%. This specimen was peripheral blood, taken in a trial of Ad26.COV2.S vaccine versus placebo. The receptors derive from a person aged 18-60 years who received the Ad26.COV2.S COVID-19 vaccine or a placebo. Each CDR3 is given with its conserved first and last residue. Fields, in order: J gene, V gene, CDR3 protein.

TRBJ2-1 | TRBV19 | CASVSKGVSYNEQFF
TRBJ1-1 | TRBV30 | CAWTPVNTEAFF
TRBJ1-6 | TRBV7-9 | CASSPPQGLGGSPLHF
TRBJ1-6 | TRBV6-5 | CASSYMDRPLNSPLHF
TRBJ2-3 | TRBV7-3 | CASSSTPPSGTGGRDTQYF
TRBJ2-7 | TRBV2 | CASNAGQGGDEQYF
TRBJ1-6 | TRBV9 | CASSVEGQTGGNSPLHF
TRBJ2-7 | TRBV13 | CASSKSGTGAPEQYF
TRBJ1-2 | TRBV5-6 | CASRLGQVYGYTF
TRBJ1-6 | TRBV7-9 | CASSPPGGSPLHF
TRBJ2-7 | TRBV5-7 | CASSFCGAGRNEQYF
TRBJ2-5 | TRBV5-1 | CASSFRQGQETQYF
TRBJ2-7 | TRBV30 | CAWSVGWEYEQYF
TRBJ2-3 | TRBV9 | CASARGQAGDTQYF
TRBJ2-1 | TRBV3-1/TRBV3-2 | CASSQGPQENEQFF
TRBJ1-3 | TRBV5-1 | CASSLEFQGPRGNTIYF
TRBJ1-1 | TRBV18 | CASSPSAGRAFF
TRBJ2-7 | TRBV12-3/TRBV12-4 | CASSLGGGQYF
TRBJ1-5 | TRBV4-3 | CASSQDRGGSQPQHF
TRBJ1-1 | TRBV4-2 | CASSQETGENTEAFF
TRBJ2-5 | TRBV7-7 | CASSPYQGRGETQYF